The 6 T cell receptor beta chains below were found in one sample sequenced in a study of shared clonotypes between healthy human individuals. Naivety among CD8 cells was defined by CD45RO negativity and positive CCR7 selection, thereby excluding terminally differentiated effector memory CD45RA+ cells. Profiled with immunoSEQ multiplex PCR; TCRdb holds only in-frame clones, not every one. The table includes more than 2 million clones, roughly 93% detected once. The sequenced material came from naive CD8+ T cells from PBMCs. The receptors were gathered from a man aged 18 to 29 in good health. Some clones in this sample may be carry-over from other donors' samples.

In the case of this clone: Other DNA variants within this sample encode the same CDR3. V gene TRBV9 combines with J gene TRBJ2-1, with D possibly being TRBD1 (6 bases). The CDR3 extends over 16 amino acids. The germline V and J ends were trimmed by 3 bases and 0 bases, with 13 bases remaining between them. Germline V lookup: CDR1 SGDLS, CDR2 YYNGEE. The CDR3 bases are TGTGCCAGCAGCGCCCGAGGGGGTAGCTCCTACAATGAGCAGTTCTTC. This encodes CASSARGGSSYNEQFF.

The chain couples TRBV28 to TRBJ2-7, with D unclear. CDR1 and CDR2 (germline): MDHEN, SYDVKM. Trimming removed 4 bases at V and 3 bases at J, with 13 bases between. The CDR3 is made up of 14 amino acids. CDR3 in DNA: TGTGCCAGCAGTTCCCCTGATGGAGTCTACGAGCAGTACTTC. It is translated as CASSSPDGVYEQYF.

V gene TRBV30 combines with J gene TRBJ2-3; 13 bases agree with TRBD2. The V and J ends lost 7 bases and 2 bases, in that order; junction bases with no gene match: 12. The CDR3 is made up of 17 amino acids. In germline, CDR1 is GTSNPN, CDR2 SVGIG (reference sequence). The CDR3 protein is CASRLAGGSGFTDTQYF. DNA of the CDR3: TGTGCCTCACGACTAGCGGGAGGCTCCGGATTCACAGATACGCAGTATTTT.

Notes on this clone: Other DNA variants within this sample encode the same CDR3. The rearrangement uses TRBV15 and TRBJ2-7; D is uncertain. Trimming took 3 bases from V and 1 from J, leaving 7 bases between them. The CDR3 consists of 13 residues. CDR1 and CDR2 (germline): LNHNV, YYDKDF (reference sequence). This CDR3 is CATSSEDSYEQYF. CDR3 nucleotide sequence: TGTGCCACCAGCAGTGAGGATTCCTACGAGCAGTACTTC.

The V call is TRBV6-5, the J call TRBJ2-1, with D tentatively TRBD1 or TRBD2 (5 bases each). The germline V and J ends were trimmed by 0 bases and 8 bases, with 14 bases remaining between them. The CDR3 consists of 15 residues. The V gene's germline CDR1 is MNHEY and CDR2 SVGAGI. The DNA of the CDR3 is TGTGCCAGCAGTTACTCGAGGGGCAGAGCGGATGAGCAGTTCTTC. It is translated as CASSYSRGRADEQFF.

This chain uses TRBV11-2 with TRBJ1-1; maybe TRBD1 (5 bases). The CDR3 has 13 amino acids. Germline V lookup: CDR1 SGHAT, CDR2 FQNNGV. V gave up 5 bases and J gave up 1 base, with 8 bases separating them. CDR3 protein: CASSHTGNTEAFF. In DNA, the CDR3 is TGTGCCAGCAGCCACACAGGGAACACTGAAGCTTTCTTT. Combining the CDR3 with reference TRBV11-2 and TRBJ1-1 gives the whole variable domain EAGVAQSPRYKIIEKRQSVAFWCNPISGHATLYWYQQILGQGPKLLIQFQNNGVVDDSQLPKDRFSAERLKGVDSTLKIQPAKLEDSAVYLCASSHTGNTEAFFGQGTRLTVV.